Here is one T cell receptor (beta chain) with its context. Its antigen remains unidentified. Base qualities were left out, and no much larger clone turns up one base away. The germline V gene sets CDR1 to SGHTA and CDR2 to FQGNSA. Including cysteine and phenylalanine, the CDR3 has 15 amino acids. The DNA shown is the 45-base CDR3, in frame from base 1. Compared with germline, V lacks 0 bases and J lacks 2 bases; bases without a gene match: 3. TCRbeta CDR3 regions were amplified from genomic DNA using the immunoSEQ Assay, a bias-controlled multiplex PCR. The paper's data handling went like this. The number of nucleated cells in each sample was estimated by amplification of reference gene primers within the assay. To quantify the absolute abundance of each unique TCRbeta CDR3 rearrangement, sequence reads were collapsed and filtered. For each sample, productive Simpson clonality was calculated as the square root of Simpson's diversity index over productive rearrangements. This immuneACCESS table, as held by TCRdb, lists in-frame sequences with V and J called but not all clones. Of the missing ones, under half trace to an unresolved V gene in checked studies; the others have no known cause. V, J and clone size derive from that table, while D and trimming were established from the DNA sequence. The sample profile shows approximately 320,000 clones; 70% to 90% of them were found once. The ten most abundant clones make up roughly 7% of the sample.

This entry comes from a study of blood T cell repertoires in COVID-19 (dated by TCRdb to 2018 to 2021). Describing the broader study: Collaborator samples came from the United States, Italy and Spain and covered acute and convalescent phases of COVID-19. The material from the prospective study consisted of cDNA or gDNA derived from T cells, B-cell-depleted T cells, or PBMCs. Subjects who had been exposed to COVID-19, were actively infected with it, or had recovered from it provided the deeply sampled blood TCRbeta repertoires that made up the dataset. The repertoires were released in a freely available public database intended as a resource for research on the immune response to SARS-CoV-2. Samples were obtained from the ongoing ImmuneRACE study (first 160 participants) and from about 1,300 subjects provided by 6 global collaborators. A de-identified subject ID, COVID-19 status, age in years and sex were almost always included in the sample metadata. Where available, HLA class I and class II types were taken from metadata supplied by the sample provider and were not determined by assay-based typing.

What the work shows at the level of the full study, not this receptor alone: The quantity of clinical and demographic metadata differed by source and by participant and was supplied without curation.

Collaborating institutions collected whole blood in K2EDTA tubes following their own protocols. For TCRbeta analysis, collaborators shipped samples in one of three forms: frozen whole blood, isolated PBMCs, or DNA extracted from either of those sample types. Sequenced material: peripheral blood. This receptor chain uses TRBV7-2 and TRBJ1-2, and 7 junction bases match TRBD1. The TCR was taken from a human donor in a cohort sampled during active COVID-19. The CDR3 region: CASSLAPQGNYGYTF. The nucleotides are TGTGCCAGCAGCTTAGCCCCACAGGGGAACTATGGCTACACCTTC.